The present TCR beta chain was sequenced within a study of OX40 agonist ivuxolimab in advanced cancers. At the level of the study: Patients received intravenous ivuxolimab every 2 weeks at 0.01 to 10 mg/kg.

A note on this clone: The target antigen is unknown.

The germline V gene encodes CDR1 MNHNS and CDR2 SASEGT. Trimming cost V 2 bases and J 2 bases, with 10 bases left between them. The CDR3 runs 14 residues. TCRdb's table, derived via immunoSEQ multiplex PCR, lists solely in-frame clones and lacks some. The sample yields tens of thousands of clones, about 92% seen once. Points from the study as a whole: Blood T cells, both CD4+ and CD8+, expanded clonally by week 6 at 0.1 to 3.0 mg/kg.

The investigators sampled blood at baseline, at cycle 4 day 1, and at cycle 7 day 1. This material consisted of CD4+ or CD8+ T cells sorted from blood, taken in a trial of the OX40 agonist ivuxolimab. V gene TRBV6-1 combines with J gene TRBJ2-7, with TRBD1 as a possible D gene (6 bases). The TCR sequence derives from an adult with an advanced solid tumor such as melanoma, head and neck, liver or kidney cancer. CDR3 amino acids: CASSELDSAYEQYF. In nucleotides, the CDR3 is TGTGCCAGCAGTGAACTGGACAGCGCCTACGAGCAGTACTTC.